This TCR beta chain was observed in a study of CD8 T cells in ankylosing spondylitis. Germline loops: CDR1 SNHLY, CDR2 FYNNEI. The V end was cut by 3 bases, the J end by 2 bases, with 3 bases between. The CDR3 spans 12 residues. Libraries of TCR beta came from quantitative 5'-RACE with molecular barcodes. TCRdb re-analysed the 5' RACE reads in MiXCR, keeping a single row per CDR3 protein. The table has about 360,000 distinct CDR3 sequences, about 20% seen once. The specimen sequenced was blood, either unsorted or a sorted T cell fraction (not recorded which). This clonotype originated in a male donor with ankylosing spondylitis or in good health (not recorded which). J is TRBJ2-3 and V is TRBV2; D gene uncertain. The CDR3 coding sequence is TGTGCCAGCAGTGACCCCACAGATACGCAGTATTTT. Translated: CASSDPTDTQYF.